This TCR beta chain originates from a study of blood T cells in healthy people across ages. A second PCR, run for about 6 to 11 cycles, used a sample-barcoded 5' primer plus a J-beta primer mix. Template switching added a 12-random-nucleotide identifier to every cDNA molecule. TCRdb re-derived calls from the 5' RACE reads in MiXCR, one entry per CDR3 protein. The table includes hundreds of thousands of distinct CDR3 sequences, approximately 49% detected once. Turning to this clonotype: The target antigen is unknown.

Study-level findings and limits: Fewer expanded clones and more diversity marked long-lived versus aged donors.

Total RNA, at least 5 micrograms per sample, came from PBMCs. This receptor was identified in a woman aged 55-70 years in good health. The sequenced sample consisted of blood.

The CDR3 DNA reads TGTGCCATCAGTGAGGGAGGGGATCAGCCCCAGCATTTT. It translates to CAISEGGDQPQHF. The chain is built from TRBV10-3 and TRBJ1-5, with D possibly matching TRBD1 (5 bases). Germline V gene lookup returns CDR1 ENHRY and CDR2 SYGVKD. Trimming shortened V by 2 bases and J by 5 bases, and 7 bases separated the two germline ends. This CDR3 has 13 residues.